This entry is about one T cell receptor (beta chain). No antigen is known for it. The record has no base qualities; no much larger clone is one base away. Libraries were built with the immunoSEQ multiplex PCR assay. TCRdb carries this immuneACCESS record with in-frame sequences only. Its versions omit some clonotypes, under half of them owing to an unresolved V gene in the studies checked, with the rest unexplained. The sample includes about 34,000 clones, with about 90% observed a single time. Of the sample, 3.5% falls within the top ten clones. This sample was taken from a study of T cell changes during pregnancy in multiple sclerosis (dated by TCRdb to the late 2010s). As for the study more broadly: In women with multiple sclerosis, the researchers looked at how the T cell repertoire shifted as pregnancy progressed.

The CDR3 measures 15 amino acids from cysteine to phenylalanine. Left in the record is the CDR3 DNA by itself, 45 bases read in frame from the first base. V is cut by 6 bases and J by 4 bases, and the space between the germline ends is 18 bases. In the germline V gene, CDR1 corresponds to MNHEY and CDR2 to SVGAGI. The chain links TRBV6-5 with TRBJ1-1; possibly the D gene is TRBD1, per 6 matching bases. Material: CD8+ T cells from peripheral blood mononuclear cells, obtained in the third trimester of pregnancy. The origin of this receptor is a female donor with multiple sclerosis, enrolled in a pregnancy study. The CDR3 in this case is CASRETGLGGTEAFF. In nucleotide form, the sequence is TGTGCCAGCAGGGAAACAGGGTTAGGAGGCACTGAAGCTTTCTTT.